Presented here are 10 T cell receptor beta chains from one specimen sequenced in a study of identical twins. One entry per CDR3 protein, called by TCRdb with MiXCR from the 5' RACE reads. The data show 240,000 or so distinct CDR3 sequences, with 7% seen just once and 3% to 4.5% held by the top ten. The same specimen was also included in a second study, on yellow fever vaccine responses in identical twins.

The source material was memory (CD45RO+) T cells sorted from blood. The receptors stem from a woman between 18 and 29 years old in good health.

This clonotype was picked up many times. The rearrangement joins TRBV7-2 to TRBJ2-7; D is perhaps TRBD1 (5 bases). With 1 base removed from V and 2 bases from J, the gap between germline ends came to 9 bases. CDR3 length: 14 amino acids. CDR1 and CDR2 from the germline V gene are SGHTA and FQGNSA. CDR3 residues: CASSLGGLTYEQYV. The CDR3 DNA reads as TGTGCCAGCAGCTTAGGGGGCTTAACCTACGAGCAGTACGTC.

This clonotype was seen a few times. The chain links TRBV19 to TRBJ2-1; 8 bases match TRBD2. The CDR3 runs to 18 residues. Trimming removed 3 bases from V and 0 bases from J; junction bases left unmatched: 10. Germline V gives CDR1 LNHDA, CDR2 SQIVND (reference sequence). The CDR3 DNA reads as TGTGCCAGTAGTATTCCGCGACTAGCGCCGAACTCCTACAATGAGCAGTTCTTC. This sequence encodes CASSIPRLAPNSYNEQFF.

This clonotype came up many times. V gene TRBV21-1 combines with J gene TRBJ1-2. TRBV21-1 is assigned pseudogene status. The CDR3 extends over 19 amino acids. The CDR3 loop is CASSKKTDPAGKYNYGYTF. The CDR3 nucleotides read TGTGCCAGCAGCAAAAAAACGGACCCGGCGGGAAAGTATAACTATGGCTACACCTTC.

This clonotype was counted at least ten times. The rearrangement links TRBV7-8 to TRBJ2-1; 9 nucleotides agree with TRBD2. V dropped 1 base and J dropped 7; count of bases not matched to a gene: 11. This CDR3 spans 17 amino acids. The germline V gene encodes CDR1 SGHVS and CDR2 FQNEAQ. In nucleotides, the CDR3 is TGTGCCAGCAGCTTAGAGGTTCGGGCGGGAGGGAGGAATGAGCAGTTCTTC. This codes for CASSLEVRAGGRNEQFF.

This rearrangement joins TRBV5-1 to TRBJ2-7; D is perhaps TRBD2 (6 bases). V was trimmed by 5 bases and J by 0 bases, leaving 15 bases between them. The germline CDR1 and CDR2 sequences are SGHRS and YFSETQ. This CDR3 has 15 amino acids. The CDR3 DNA is TGCGCCAGCAGTCGCGATGGGGGGTACTCCTACGAGCAGTACTTC. Protein: CASSRDGGYSYEQYF.

This clonotype was seen many times. V is TRBV5-1 and J is TRBJ2-5; TRBD1 might be the D (6 bases). Germline V CDR1 and CDR2: SGHRS, YFSETQ. This CDR3 is built from 16 residues. Trimming removed 1 base from V and 1 base from J, with 14 bases in between. In DNA form, the CDR3 reads TGCGCCAGCAGCTTGAATGTAGGGGGTATCCAAGAGACCCAGTACTTC. This sequence encodes CASSLNVGGIQETQYF.

The chain employs TRBV28 and TRBJ1-5; maybe TRBD1 (5 bases). With 6 bases removed from V and 2 bases from J, the gap between germline ends came to 14 bases. CDR1 and CDR2 (germline): MDHEN, SYDVKM. This CDR3 is 15 amino acids long. Here the CDR3 reads CASRGPGVGNQPQHF. CDR3 nucleotides: TGTGCCAGCAGGGGACCCGGAGTGGGCAATCAGCCCCAGCATTTT.

Comment on this clonotype: A much larger clonotype is one base distant, so this may be a read error. V usage is TRBV20-1 and J usage is TRBJ2-7; a weak D match, TRBD2 (6 bases). This CDR3 comprises 16 residues. Germline V CDR1 and CDR2: DFQATT, SNEGSKA (reference sequence). The CDR3 nucleotides are TGCTGTGCTGCGGGGTTGGGGCGCGGCACTACCTACGAGCAGTACTTC. The encoded protein is CCAAGLGRGTTYEQYF.

This clonotype has a count of ten or more. The CDR3 spells CSVHRGPNTGELFF. The DNA for the CDR3 is TGCAGCGTACACAGGGGGCCGAACACCGGGGAGCTGTTTTTT. The gene calls are TRBV29-1 and TRBJ2-2; TRBD1 matches at 9 bases. V dropped 6 bases and J dropped 0; count of bases not matched to a gene: 2. The CDR3 sequence is 14 residues long. The germline CDR1 and CDR2 sequences are SQVTM and ANQGSEA.

This clonotype was counted at least ten times. The V call is TRBV28, the J call TRBJ2-2, with D perhaps matching TRBD1 (6 bases). The CDR3 is 13 amino acids. Trimming removed 6 bases from V and 7 bases from J, with 12 bases in between. CDR1 is MDHEN and CDR2 is SYDVKM in the germline V gene. The CDR3 sequence: CASRNRVNGELFF. The CDR3 DNA follows: TGTGCCAGCAGAAACAGGGTAAACGGGGAGCTGTTTTTT.